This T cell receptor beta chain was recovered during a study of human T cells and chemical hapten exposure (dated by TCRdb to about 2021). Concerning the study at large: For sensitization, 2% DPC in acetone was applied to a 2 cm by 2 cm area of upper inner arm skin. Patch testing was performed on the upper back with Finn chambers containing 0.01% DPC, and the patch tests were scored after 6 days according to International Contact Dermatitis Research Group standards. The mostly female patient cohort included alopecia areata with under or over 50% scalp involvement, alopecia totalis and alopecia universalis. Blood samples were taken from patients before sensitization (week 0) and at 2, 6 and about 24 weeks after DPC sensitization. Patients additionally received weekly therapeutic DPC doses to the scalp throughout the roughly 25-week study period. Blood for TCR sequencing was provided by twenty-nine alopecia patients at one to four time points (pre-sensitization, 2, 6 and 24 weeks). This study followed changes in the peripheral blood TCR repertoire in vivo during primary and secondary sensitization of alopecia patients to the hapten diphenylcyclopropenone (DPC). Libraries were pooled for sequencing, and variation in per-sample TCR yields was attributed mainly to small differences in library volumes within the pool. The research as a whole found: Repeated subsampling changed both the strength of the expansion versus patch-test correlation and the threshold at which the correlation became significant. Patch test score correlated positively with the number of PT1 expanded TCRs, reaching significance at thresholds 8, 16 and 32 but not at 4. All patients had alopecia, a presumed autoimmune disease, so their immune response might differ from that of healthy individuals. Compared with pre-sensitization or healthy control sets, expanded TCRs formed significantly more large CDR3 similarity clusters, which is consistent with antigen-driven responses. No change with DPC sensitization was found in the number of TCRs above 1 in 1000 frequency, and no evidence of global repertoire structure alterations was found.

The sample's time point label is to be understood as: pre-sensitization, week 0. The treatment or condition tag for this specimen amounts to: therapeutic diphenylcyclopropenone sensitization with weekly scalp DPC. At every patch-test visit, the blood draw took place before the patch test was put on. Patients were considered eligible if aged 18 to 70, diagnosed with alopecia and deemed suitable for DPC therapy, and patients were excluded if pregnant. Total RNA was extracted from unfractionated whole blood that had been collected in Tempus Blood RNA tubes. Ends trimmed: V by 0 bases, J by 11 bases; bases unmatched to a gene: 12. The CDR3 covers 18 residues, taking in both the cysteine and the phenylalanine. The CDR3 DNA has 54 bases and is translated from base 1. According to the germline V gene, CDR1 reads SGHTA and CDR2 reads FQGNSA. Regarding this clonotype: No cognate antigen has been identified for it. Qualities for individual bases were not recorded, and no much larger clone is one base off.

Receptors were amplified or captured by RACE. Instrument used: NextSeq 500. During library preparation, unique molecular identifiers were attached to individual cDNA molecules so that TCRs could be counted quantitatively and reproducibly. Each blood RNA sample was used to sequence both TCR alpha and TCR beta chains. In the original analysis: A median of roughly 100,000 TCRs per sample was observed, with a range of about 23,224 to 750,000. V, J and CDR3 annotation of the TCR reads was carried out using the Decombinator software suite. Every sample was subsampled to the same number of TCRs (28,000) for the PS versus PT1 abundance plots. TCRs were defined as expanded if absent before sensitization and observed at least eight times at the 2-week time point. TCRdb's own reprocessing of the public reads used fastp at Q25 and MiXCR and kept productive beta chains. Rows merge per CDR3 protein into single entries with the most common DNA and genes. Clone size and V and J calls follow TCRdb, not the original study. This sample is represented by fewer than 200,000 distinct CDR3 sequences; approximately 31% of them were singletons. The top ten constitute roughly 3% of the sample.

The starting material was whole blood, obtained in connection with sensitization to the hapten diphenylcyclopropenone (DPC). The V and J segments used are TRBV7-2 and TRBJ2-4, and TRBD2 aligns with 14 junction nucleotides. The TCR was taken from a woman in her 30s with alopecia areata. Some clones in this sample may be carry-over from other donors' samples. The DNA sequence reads TGTGCCAGCAGCTTAGCGGGGGGACTAGCGGGGGCCCGGGCGGTTCAGTACTTC. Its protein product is CASSLAGGLAGARAVQYF.